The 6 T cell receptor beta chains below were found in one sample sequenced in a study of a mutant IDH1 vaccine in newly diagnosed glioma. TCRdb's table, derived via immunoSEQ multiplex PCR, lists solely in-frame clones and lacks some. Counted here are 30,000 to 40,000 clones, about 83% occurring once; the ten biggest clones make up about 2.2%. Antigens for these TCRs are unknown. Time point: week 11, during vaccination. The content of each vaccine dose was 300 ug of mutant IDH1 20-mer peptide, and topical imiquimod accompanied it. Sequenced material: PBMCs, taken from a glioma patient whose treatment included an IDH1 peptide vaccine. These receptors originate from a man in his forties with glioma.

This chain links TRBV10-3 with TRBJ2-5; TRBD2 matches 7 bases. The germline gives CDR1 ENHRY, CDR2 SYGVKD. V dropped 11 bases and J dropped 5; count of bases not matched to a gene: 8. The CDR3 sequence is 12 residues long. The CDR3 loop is CAGSGAGETQYF. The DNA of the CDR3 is TGTGCCGGCAGCGGGGCAGGGGAGACCCAGTACTTC.

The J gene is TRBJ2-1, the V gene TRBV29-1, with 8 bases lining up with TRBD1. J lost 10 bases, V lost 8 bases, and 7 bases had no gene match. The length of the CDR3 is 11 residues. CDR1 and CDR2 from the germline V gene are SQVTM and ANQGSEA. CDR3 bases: TGCAGCTCGAAGACAGGGGACGAGCAGTTCTTC. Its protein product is CSSKTGDEQFF.

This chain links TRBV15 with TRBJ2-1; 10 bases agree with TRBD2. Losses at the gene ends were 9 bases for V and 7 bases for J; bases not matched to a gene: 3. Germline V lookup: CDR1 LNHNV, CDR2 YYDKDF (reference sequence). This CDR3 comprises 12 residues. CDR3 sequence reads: CATYSGRNEQFF. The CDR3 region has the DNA TGTGCCACTTATAGCGGGAGGAATGAGCAGTTCTTC.

The chain's CDR3 is CASSSVLNTEAFF. The CDR3, as DNA: TGCGCCAGCAGCTCCGTACTAAACACTGAAGCTTTCTTT. The chain is built from TRBV5-1 and TRBJ1-1; D gene ambiguous. Germline lookup yields CDR1 SGHRS and CDR2 YFSETQ. The CDR3 spans 13 residues. V was trimmed by 3 bases and J by 2 bases, leaving 8 bases between them.

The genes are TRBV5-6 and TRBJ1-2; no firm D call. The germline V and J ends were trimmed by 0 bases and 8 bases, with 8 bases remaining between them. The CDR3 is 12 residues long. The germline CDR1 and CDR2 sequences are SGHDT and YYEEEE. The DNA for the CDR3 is TGTGCCAGCAGCTTGGGGTCCTTAGGCTACACCTTC. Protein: CASSLGSLGYTF.

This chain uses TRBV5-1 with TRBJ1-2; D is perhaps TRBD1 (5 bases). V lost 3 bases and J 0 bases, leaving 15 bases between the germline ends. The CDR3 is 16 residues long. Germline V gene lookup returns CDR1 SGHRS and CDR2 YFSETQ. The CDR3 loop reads CASSSGTGRANYGYTF. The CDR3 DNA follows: TGCGCCAGCAGCTCGGGAACAGGTAGAGCTAACTATGGCTACACCTTC. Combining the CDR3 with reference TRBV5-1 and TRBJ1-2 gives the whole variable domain KAGVTQTPRYLIKTRGQQVTLSCSPISGHRSVSWYQQTPGQGLQFLFEYFSETQRNKGNFPGRFSGRQFSNSRSEMNVSTLELGDSALYLCASSSGTGRANYGYTFGSGTRLTVV.